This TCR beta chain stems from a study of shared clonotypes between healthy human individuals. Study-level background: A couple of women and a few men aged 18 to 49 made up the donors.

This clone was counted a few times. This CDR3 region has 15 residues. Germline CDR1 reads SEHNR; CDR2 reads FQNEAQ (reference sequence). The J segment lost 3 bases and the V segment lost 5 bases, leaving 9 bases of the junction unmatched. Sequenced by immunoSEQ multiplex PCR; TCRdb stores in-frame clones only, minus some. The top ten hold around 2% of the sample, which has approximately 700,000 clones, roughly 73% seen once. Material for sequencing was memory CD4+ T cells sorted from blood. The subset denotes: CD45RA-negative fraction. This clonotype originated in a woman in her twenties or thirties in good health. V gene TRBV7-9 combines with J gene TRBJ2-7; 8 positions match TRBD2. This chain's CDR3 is CASSLTSESYYEQYF. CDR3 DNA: TGTGCCAGCAGCCTGACTAGCGAATCATACTACGAGCAGTACTTC.